Presented here are 27 T cell receptor beta chains from one specimen sequenced in a study of T cells expressing NK-cell markers. For each CDR3 protein, TCRdb gives one entry from its re-call of the 5' RACE reads, without DNA. The listing records 250,000 to 300,000 distinct CDR3 sequences. Sequenced sample: blood T cells: a sorted CD56 or NKG2C T cell subset, CD4+ or CD8+ T cells, or bulk PBMC T cells (not recorded which). These receptors were collected from a woman between 18 and 70 years old in good health.

The J gene is TRBJ2-3, the V gene TRBV29-1. The germline CDR1 and CDR2 sequences are SQVTM and ANQGSEA. CDR3 length: 14 residues. This chain's CDR3 is CSVVPDRNTDTQYF.

The chain recombines TRBV10-1 with TRBJ1-4; TCRdb indicates TRBD1, and absent DNA this call remains unverified. This CDR3 has 15 residues. CDR1 is WNHNN and CDR2 is SYGVQD in the germline V gene (reference sequence). The chain's CDR3 is CARSKEARAYEKLFF.

The chain recombines TRBV19 with TRBJ2-3. The CDR3 is made up of 14 amino acids. Germline CDR1 and CDR2: LNHDA and SQIVND (reference sequence). The CDR3 sequence: CASSIDLAKDTQYF.

The chain recombines TRBV7-8 with TRBJ2-5; as DNA is missing, the TRBD1 call by TCRdb cannot be tested. This CDR3 comprises 15 residues. CDR1 is SGHVS, CDR2 FQNEAQ, per germline. This CDR3 reads CASSLESGARETQYF.

This sequence joins TRBV6-5 and TRBJ2-5; there is no DNA to check the TCRdb D call of TRBD2. Germline CDR1 reads MNHEY; CDR2 reads SVGAGI. This CDR3 has 16 amino acids. This CDR3 is CASSYSTLAEQETQYF.

The chain joins TRBV20-1 to TRBJ1-3; without DNA, the TCRdb call of TRBD1 cannot be checked. Germline CDR1 and CDR2: DFQATT and SNEGSKA (reference sequence). The CDR3 has 16 residues. The CDR3 sequence is CSASPGHFLGGNTIYF.

The CDR3: CSARDPRGLNQPQHF. The chain combines TRBV20-1 with TRBJ1-5; TCRdb gives TRBD1 as the D gene, but with no DNA this cannot be confirmed. The V gene's germline CDR1 is DFQATT and CDR2 SNEGSKA (reference sequence). The CDR3 is 15 residues long.

The gene calls are TRBV7-2 and TRBJ2-1; the TRBD1 assignment by TCRdb is unverifiable without DNA. The CDR3 has 18 residues. Germline V gives CDR1 SGHTA, CDR2 FQGNSA. This CDR3 is CASSLTASGGRGGYEQFF.

This chain connects TRBV4-2 to TRBJ2-5. Germline V gene lookup returns CDR1 LGHNA and CDR2 YNFKEQ. This CDR3 has 16 residues. The CDR3 sequence: CASSQVIAESLETQYF.

The chain employs TRBV28 and TRBJ2-5; TCRdb picks TRBD2, but there is no DNA to check that call. The CDR3 consists of 16 residues. The germline V gene has CDR1 MDHEN and CDR2 SYDVKM. CDR3 region: CASSFHGTGDMETQYF. Variable domain in full (rest from reference TRBV28 and TRBJ2-5): DVKVTQSSRYLVKRTGEKVFLECVQDMDHENMFWYRQDPGLGLRLIYFSYDVKMKEKGDIPEGYSVSREKKERFSLILESASTNQTSMYLCASSFHGTGDMETQYFGPGTRLLVL.

The V and J genes are TRBV10-3 and TRBJ2-1. Looked up from germline, CDR1 is ENHRY and CDR2 is SYGVKD. CDR3 length equals 12 residues. The CDR3 protein is CAISEWTNEQFF.

V and J are TRBV3-1 and TRBJ1-1; TCRdb's D call of TRBD1 is untestable without DNA. The CDR3 is made up of 14 amino acids. Germline CDR1 reads LGHDT; CDR2 reads YNNKEL (reference sequence). The CDR3 region is CASSQVAGRTEAFF.

The chain couples TRBV18 to TRBJ2-7; the D call from TCRdb, TRBD1, cannot be confirmed without DNA. From germline, CDR1 is KGHSH and CDR2 LQKENI. The CDR3 length is 15 residues. The CDR3 region is CASSFDRVNSYEQYF.

V usage is TRBV28 and J usage is TRBJ2-1. CDR3 length equals 12 residues. CDR1 and CDR2 from the germline V gene are MDHEN and SYDVKM. The CDR3 sequence is CASSLSHNEQFF.

V gene TRBV7-3 combines with J gene TRBJ2-2; TCRdb indicates TRBD2, and absent DNA this call remains unverified. The CDR3 spans 16 residues. Germline-derived CDR1 and CDR2 are SGHTA and FQGTGA. The CDR3 protein is CASSLIAGGNTGELFF.

The chain couples TRBV5-1 to TRBJ2-1; as DNA is missing, the TRBD2 call by TCRdb cannot be tested. Germline CDR1 is SGHRS and CDR2 is YFSETQ. This CDR3 comprises 14 residues. CDR3 region: CASSSGTAANEQFF.

J is TRBJ2-1 and V is TRBV20-1; the TCRdb call, TRBD1, lacks DNA for checking. This CDR3 has 14 residues. Germline loops: CDR1 DFQATT, CDR2 SNEGSKA (reference sequence). CDR3 sequence: CSARDRGWRSEQFF.

The chain combines TRBV12-3 or TRBV12-4 with TRBJ2-1; the TRBD2 assignment by TCRdb is unverifiable without DNA. The CDR3 has 14 amino acids. CDR3 region: CASRNRPDSNEQFF.

This chain connects TRBV2 to TRBJ2-4; TCRdb's D call, TRBD2, is unchecked because there is no DNA. Germline V gene lookup returns CDR1 SNHLY and CDR2 FYNNEI. The CDR3 is 15 residues long. The CDR3 protein is CASRGTSGRANIQYF.

This rearrangement joins TRBV12-3 or TRBV12-4 to TRBJ2-1; the D call of TRBD1 rests on TCRdb alone, since no DNA is present to check it. This CDR3 has 15 residues. The CDR3 reads CASSLGQGAWNEQFF.

The CDR3 is CASSNSMNTEAFF. The chain employs TRBV6-2 or TRBV6-3 and TRBJ1-1. This CDR3 has 13 amino acids. Germline V CDR1 and CDR2: MNHEY, SVGEGT.

This chain links TRBV6-1 with TRBJ2-7. The CDR3 totals 15 residues. Germline-derived CDR1 and CDR2 are MNHNS and SASEGT. The CDR3 spells CASSEALWGAYEQYF.

The gene calls are TRBV11-2 and TRBJ2-3; TCRdb reports TRBD1, a call that lacks DNA to check it against. Per germline, CDR1 SGHAT and CDR2 FQNNGV. The CDR3 length is 18 residues. CDR3 region: CASSSQPPPGTPGDTQYF.

The chain joins TRBV29-1 to TRBJ2-5; the D call of TRBD1 rests on TCRdb alone, since no DNA is present to check it. CDR3 size: 12 residues. Germline-derived CDR1 and CDR2 are SQVTM and ANQGSEA. CDR3 region: CSVFQGGETQYF.

This chain connects TRBV4-3 to TRBJ2-3; the TRBD1 assignment by TCRdb is unverifiable without DNA. Per germline, CDR1 LGHNA and CDR2 YSLEER. CDR3 length: 15 amino acids. The CDR3 sequence: CASSRTDRETDTQYF.

The genes are TRBV6-5 and TRBJ1-1; lacking DNA, the TRBD1 call made by TCRdb goes unchecked. This CDR3 has 12 amino acids. Germline CDR1 reads MNHEY; CDR2 reads SVGAGI. CDR3 sequence reads: CASRGGQTEAFF.

V usage is TRBV4-1 and J usage is TRBJ2-1; the TCRdb D gene call, TRBD2, has no DNA to confirm it. This CDR3 spans 14 amino acids. Germline V gives CDR1 MGHRA, CDR2 YSYEKL. The CDR3 sequence: CASSERTNYNEQFF.